A selection of T cell receptor beta chains follows, all from one sample in a study of blood T cell repertoires in COVID-19. Here immunoSEQ multiplex PCR was the method, and the copy in TCRdb shows in-frame clones only, minus some. The data show 60,000 to 75,000 clones, roughly 91% seen once. The specimen sequenced was peripheral blood. These receptors all stem from a man aged 45-65 years with active COVID-19. CDR3s include the opening cysteine and the closing phenylalanine or tryptophan. A D gene is named only where the DNA matches it firmly. Clone size is given for some rows only: seen once, a few or many times, or a class if the clone is expanded.

TRBV19,.,TRBD1,TRBJ2-3,14,CASKRTGSADTQYF,TGTGCCAGTAAACGGACAGGATCCGCAGATACGCAGTATTTT
TRBV14,.,.,TRBJ1-2,13,CASSPWGGYGYTF,TGTGCCAGCAGCCCCTGGGGGGGCTATGGCTACACCTTC
TRBV9,.,.,TRBJ2-5,16,CASSVGSGPAMETQYF,TGTGCCAGCAGCGTAGGGTCAGGCCCAGCTATGGAGACCCAGTACTTC
TRBV19,.,.,TRBJ2-1,13,CASSKKTSNEQFF,TGTGCCAGTAGTAAGAAGACAAGCAATGAGCAGTTCTTC
TRBV6-2/TRBV6-3,.,.,TRBJ2-5,14,CASSSHSLQETQYF,TGTGCCAGCAGTTCACACAGTCTACAAGAGACCCAGTACTTC
TRBV5-1,.,.,TRBJ2-7,13,CASSLMPGGEQYF,TGCGCCAGCAGCTTGATGCCCGGGGGCGAGCAGTACTTC
TRBV28,.,.,TRBJ1-1,15,CASSLWGSTITEAFF,TGTGCCAGCAGTTTATGGGGCAGTACGATAACTGAAGCTTTCTTT
TRBV7-9,.,.,TRBJ1-2,13,CASSPEPSNGYTF,TGTGCCAGCAGCCCAGAACCTTCAAACGGCTACACCTTC
TRBV6-5,.,.,TRBJ1-2,15,CASSYSMYPDYGYTF,TGTGCCAGCAGTTACTCGATGTACCCAGATTATGGCTACACCTTC
TRBV27,.,TRBD2,TRBJ2-7,16,CASSRLAGEGVDEQYF,TGTGCCAGCAGCCGACTAGCGGGAGAAGGGGTTGACGAGCAGTACTTC
TRBV27,.,TRBD1,TRBJ1-4,15,CASSLTGGPNEKLFF,TGTGCCAGCAGTTTAACAGGGGGCCCTAATGAAAAACTGTTTTTT
TRBV18,.,.,TRBJ2-5,13,CASSPPSAETQYF,TGTGCCAGCTCACCCCCTAGCGCGGAGACCCAGTACTTC
TRBV7-2,.,TRBD1,TRBJ1-6,16,CASSLGEDRFVSPLHF,TGTGCCAGCAGCTTAGGTGAGGACAGGTTCGTGTCACCCCTCCACTTT
TRBV11-1,once,.,TRBJ2-1,13,CASSSGQGNEQFF,TGTGCCAGCAGCTCCGGGCAGGGGAATGAGCAGTTCTTC
TRBV7-9,.,.,TRBJ1-2,14,CASSLGGGDYGYTF,TGTGCCAGCAGCTTAGGCGGTGGAGACTATGGCTACACCTTC
TRBV28,few,TRBD1,TRBJ2-7,16,CASSQSGTGFSYEQYF,TGTGCCAGCAGCCAATCCGGGACAGGATTCTCCTACGAGCAGTACTTC
TRBV27,.,.,TRBJ2-3,17,CASSLRVISGYTDTQYF,TGTGCCAGCAGCCTGAGGGTTATCTCGGGTTACACAGATACGCAGTATTTT